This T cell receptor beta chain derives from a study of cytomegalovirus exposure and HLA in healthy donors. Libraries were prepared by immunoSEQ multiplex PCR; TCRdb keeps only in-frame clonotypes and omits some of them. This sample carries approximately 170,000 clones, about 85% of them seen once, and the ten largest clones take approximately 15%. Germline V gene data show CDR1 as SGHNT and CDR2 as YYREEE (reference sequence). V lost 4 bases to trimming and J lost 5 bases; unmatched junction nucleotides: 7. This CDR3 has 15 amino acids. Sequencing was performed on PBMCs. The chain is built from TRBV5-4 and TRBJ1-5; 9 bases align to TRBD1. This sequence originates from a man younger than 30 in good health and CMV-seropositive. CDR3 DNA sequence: TGTGCCAGCAGCGCCGGGACAGGGTTTGATCAGCCCCAGCATTTT. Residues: CASSAGTGFDQPQHF.